Below, 26 T cell receptor beta chains from the same sample are listed, as sequenced in a study of T cells in Graves' hyperthyroidism and ophthalmopathy. What was amplified from RNA transcripts were TCR beta CDR3 regions. HTBI primers drove first-round RT-PCR of the TCR CDR3. MiXCR, run by TCRdb on the multiplex PCR reads, gives a single entry per CDR3 protein. The sample lists about 600,000 distinct CDR3 sequences, more than 12% occurring once. The source material was blood. The receptors were gathered from a woman aged 45-65 years with Graves' ophthalmopathy.

This sequence joins TRBV7-2 and TRBJ2-7; TRBD1 matches at 7 bases. V gave up 1 base and J gave up 2 bases; unmatched junction bases: 5. The CDR3 runs 15 residues. Per the germline V gene, CDR1 is SGHTA and CDR2 is FQGNSA. As DNA, the CDR3 is TGTGCCAGCAGCTTAGGAGGGACAGCGCCCTACGAGCAGTACTTC. This gives the protein CASSLGGTAPYEQYF.

Regarding this clonotype: A much larger clone is a single base away; this may be a read error. The chain employs TRBV12-3 or TRBV12-4 and TRBJ2-2; 7 bases agree with TRBD1. V shed 5 bases, J shed 3 bases, and the junction held 9 bases outside the gene matches. This CDR3 has 16 amino acids. The CDR3 nucleotides read TGTGCCAGCAGTCGAACAGGGGTAGAGGACACCGGGGAGCTGTTTTTT. Amino acid sequence: CASSRTGVEDTGELFF.

This chain links TRBV10-3 with TRBJ1-6; 10 bases fit TRBD1. This CDR3 has 16 amino acids. V lost 2 bases and J lost 4; bases outside the gene matches: 2. From germline, CDR1 is ENHRY and CDR2 SYGVKD. Here the CDR3 reads CAISEGQGVYNSPLHF. Here the CDR3 DNA reads TGTGCCATCAGTGAGGGACAGGGGGTGTATAATTCACCCCTCCACTTT.

This clonotype was seen just once. The chain joins TRBV27 to TRBJ2-1; 12 bases line up with TRBD2. The J segment lost 6 bases and the V segment lost 8 bases, leaving 5 bases of the junction unmatched. CDR3 length: 14 amino acids. Germline V gene data show CDR1 as MNHEY and CDR2 as SMNVEV (reference sequence). This chain's CDR3 is CASAMGLAGNEQFF. The DNA of the CDR3 is TGTGCCAGCGCCATGGGACTAGCGGGCAATGAGCAGTTCTTC.

This clonotype occurred many times. This chain connects TRBV30 to TRBJ2-1; weak D call: TRBD2 (6 bases). The germline V gene has CDR1 GTSNPN and CDR2 SVGIG (reference sequence). Trimming left V 0 bases short and J 2 bases short, with 14 bases between. This CDR3 has 16 residues. The DNA for the CDR3 is TGTGCCTGGAGTGTAGGTCTAGCGAGACCCTACAATGAGCAGTTCTTC. This codes for CAWSVGLARPYNEQFF.

This clonotype was seen ten or more times. This chain links TRBV5-1 with TRBJ2-7, with 9 bases fitting TRBD2. CDR1 and CDR2 from the germline V gene are SGHRS and YFSETQ. V lost 4 bases and J lost 0; bases outside the gene matches: 5. The CDR3 is 15 residues long. The CDR3 protein is CASSIPSGNSYEQYF. The CDR3 nucleotides are TGCGCCAGCAGCATCCCTAGCGGGAACTCCTACGAGCAGTACTTC.

This clonotype has just a few counts. The gene calls are TRBV7-3 and TRBJ2-1; D gene unclear. Trimming stripped 2 bases from V and 5 bases from J, with 22 bases between. Germline loops: CDR1 SGHTA, CDR2 FQGTGA. CDR3 length: 18 amino acids. The CDR3 sequence is CASSLYGGRVTRDNEQFF. In nucleotides, the CDR3 is TGTGCCAGCAGCTTATACGGCGGCCGGGTCACAAGAGACAATGAGCAGTTCTTC.

This clonotype has just a few counts. The V gene is TRBV5-1, the J gene TRBJ2-1; 10 bases agree with TRBD2. With 3 bases clipped from V and 8 bases from J, the junction kept 8 bases outside the gene matches. Germline CDR1 is SGHRS and CDR2 is YFSETQ. The CDR3 extends over 15 amino acids. The CDR3: CASSSAGGPIDEQFF. The CDR3 DNA is TGCGCCAGCAGCTCAGCGGGAGGGCCCATCGATGAGCAGTTCTTC.

This clonotype appeared a few times. J is TRBJ2-2 and V is TRBV19; 15 nucleotides align to TRBD2. Germline CDR1 reads LNHDA; CDR2 reads SQIVND (reference sequence). CDR3 length equals 17 residues. The ends lost 6 bases at V and 4 bases at J; junction bases unmatched: 6. This chain's CDR3 is CASRPGLAGGTTGELFF. The CDR3 region has the DNA TGTGCCAGTAGACCCGGACTAGCGGGAGGGACCACCGGGGAGCTGTTTTTT.

The chain links TRBV7-2 to TRBJ2-5; D is tentatively TRBD1 or TRBD2 (5 bases each). V shed 3 bases and J shed 5 bases, with 13 bases lying between them. Looked up from germline, CDR1 is SGHTA and CDR2 is FQGNSA. There are 14 residues in the CDR3. CDR3 amino acids: CASSFQGVGETQYF. CDR3 coding DNA: TGTGCCAGCAGCTTCCAGGGAGTTGGGGAGACCCAGTACTTC.

This clonotype was detected many times. This chain joins TRBV6-2 or TRBV6-3 and TRBJ2-1, with D perhaps given as TRBD1 or TRBD2 (5 bases each). CDR1 and CDR2 (germline): MNHEY, SVGEGT. Deletions cut 2 bases from V and 4 bases from J, with 12 bases between. The CDR3 sequence is 15 residues long. DNA for the CDR3: TGTGCCAGCAGTTACGGGACGGGTATTTACAATGAGCAGTTCTTC. Amino acids: CASSYGTGIYNEQFF.

At least ten counts were recorded for this clonotype. The J gene is TRBJ2-1, the V gene TRBV28, with 14 bases that match TRBD2. V dropped 5 bases and J dropped 5; count of bases not matched to a gene: 11. The CDR3 extends over 18 amino acids. Germline lookup yields CDR1 MDHEN and CDR2 SYDVKM. In DNA form, the CDR3 reads TGTGCCAGCAGTGTCGCCGGGACTAGCGGGAGTGGTGACAATGAGCAGTTCTTC. This codes for CASSVAGTSGSGDNEQFF.

This clonotype was recorded many times. The chain employs TRBV7-2 and TRBJ2-1, with 15 bases aligning to TRBD2. Germline trimming cut 5 bases from V and 0 bases from J; bases unmatched to any gene: 8. CDR1 and CDR2 (germline): SGHTA, FQGNSA. The CDR3 consists of 19 residues. CDR3 region: CASSNSGLAGGSSYNEQFF. The CDR3 coding sequence is TGTGCCAGCAGCAATTCGGGACTAGCGGGAGGAAGCTCCTACAATGAGCAGTTCTTC.

V gene TRBV3-1 combines with J gene TRBJ2-1, with 9 nucleotides matching TRBD2. The CDR3 length is 19 residues. Trimming took 1 base from V and 7 from J; bases not matched to a gene: 17. Germline CDR1 reads LGHDT; CDR2 reads YNNKEL (reference sequence). DNA for the CDR3: TGTGCCAGCAGCCAAGGCCTTTGTTACCTAGCGGGGTCTTTAAATGAGCAGTTCTTC. This encodes CASSQGLCYLAGSLNEQFF.

The V and J genes are TRBV2 and TRBJ1-2; TRBD1 matches at 8 bases. This CDR3 spans 18 amino acids. The V gene end was trimmed by 2 bases and the J gene end by 5 bases; junction bases not matched to a gene: 16. Germline CDR1 reads SNHLY; CDR2 reads FYNNEI. The CDR3 loop reads CASSESSGTGLPGYGYTF. The CDR3 DNA reads as TGTGCCAGCAGTGAAAGTTCTGGGACAGGTCTACCTGGTTATGGCTACACCTTC.

This clonotype was counted a few times. This chain links TRBV28 with TRBJ2-5, with a possible D match to TRBD2 (6 bases). The V end was cut by 3 bases, the J end by 4 bases, with 12 bases between. Germline lookup yields CDR1 MDHEN and CDR2 SYDVKM. The CDR3 sequence is 14 residues long. The CDR3 DNA reads as TGTGCCAGCAGTTTGTCGGCGGGGCGAGAGACCCAGTACTTC. It encodes CASSLSAGRETQYF.

The chain combines TRBV19 with TRBJ1-2, with D unclear. This CDR3 comprises 13 residues. The V and J ends lost 5 bases and 2 bases respectively, with 9 bases between them. Looked up from germline, CDR1 is LNHDA and CDR2 is SQIVND (reference sequence). This CDR3 reads CASSAGRNYGYTF. CDR3 bases: TGTGCCAGTAGTGCAGGACGGAACTATGGCTACACCTTC.

This clonotype was detected ten times or more. The gene calls are TRBV6-1 and TRBJ2-2; 11 positions match TRBD2. This CDR3 contains 16 residues. The ends lost 5 bases at V and 0 bases at J; junction bases unmatched: 2. CDR1 and CDR2 (germline): MNHNS, SASEGT. The CDR3 nucleotides read TGTGCCAGCAGTCAACTAGCGGGGGCGAACACCGGGGAGCTGTTTTTT. It yields the protein CASSQLAGANTGELFF.

In its sample, this clonotype was seen a few times. The chain has TRBV6-1 and TRBJ2-1, with 7 bases identical to TRBD1. The CDR3 loop spans 14 amino acids. V lost 6 bases and J lost 5; bases outside the gene matches: 7. Germline V lookup: CDR1 MNHNS, CDR2 SASEGT. The CDR3 DNA sequence: TGTGCCAGCAGGTTTAGGGGACAGCACAATGAGCAGTTCTTC. Its protein is CASRFRGQHNEQFF.

This clonotype has at least ten counts. This rearrangement joins TRBV28 to TRBJ2-3; a possible D gene is TRBD2 (6 bases). The CDR3 has 14 amino acids. V lost 6 bases, J lost 3 bases, and 13 bases lay in between. Per germline, CDR1 MDHEN and CDR2 SYDVKM. DNA of the CDR3: TGTGCCAGCAGGAGCGGGTTCGGAACAGATACGCAGTATTTT. Translated: CASRSGFGTDTQYF.

This clonotype was counted many times. The chain employs TRBV7-2 and TRBJ2-1, with 11 nucleotides matching TRBD2. Germline V lookup: CDR1 SGHTA, CDR2 FQGNSA. Trimming removed 0 bases from V and 4 bases from J; junction bases left unmatched: 5. This CDR3 spans 17 amino acids. The CDR3 protein is CASSLAETSGTYNEQFF. CDR3 nucleotide sequence: TGTGCCAGCAGCTTAGCCGAGACTAGCGGGACATACAATGAGCAGTTCTTC.

This clonotype was found many times. This chain uses TRBV30 with TRBJ1-2; D perhaps matches TRBD1 (6 bases). Trimming removed 0 bases from V and 13 bases from J, with 18 bases in between. This CDR3 is built from 13 residues. Germline CDR1 GTSNPN, CDR2 SVGIG (reference sequence). The CDR3 protein is CAWSVQNGGLCTF. The CDR3 DNA is TGTGCCTGGAGTGTACAAAATGGGGGGCTATGCACCTTC.

This clonotype was observed a handful of times. The chain uses TRBV12-3 or TRBV12-4 and TRBJ1-6; no firm D call. CDR3 length equals 17 residues. Trimming removed 3 bases at V and 0 bases at J, with 12 bases between. As DNA, the CDR3 is TGTGCCAGCAGTTTGGAAGGGCTAGGCTCCTATAATTCACCCCTCCACTTT. Translating it yields CASSLEGLGSYNSPLHF.

This clonotype was seen more than once but under ten times. The V call is TRBV24-1, the J call TRBJ2-2, with D maybe TRBD2 (6 bases). Germline CDR1 is KGHDR and CDR2 is SFDVKD. Trimming shortened V by 7 bases and J by 4 bases, and 15 bases separated the two germline ends. This CDR3 comprises 15 residues. This CDR3 is CATSSLGGTTGELFF. Written as DNA, the CDR3 is TGTGCCACCAGCAGCCTGGGGGGTACCACCGGGGAGCTGTTTTTT.

The chain joins TRBV6-5 to TRBJ1-2; perhaps TRBD1 as D (6 bases). Trimming took 2 bases from V and 3 from J, leaving 13 bases between them. CDR3 length: 15 residues. The germline gives CDR1 MNHEY, CDR2 SVGAGI. The chain's CDR3 is CASSYGGPLDYGYTF. CDR3 DNA: TGTGCCAGCAGTTACGGGGGGCCCCTAGACTATGGCTACACCTTC.

This clonotype was seen at least ten times. The genes are TRBV6-1 and TRBJ2-1; 11 bases fit TRBD2. V lost 6 bases to trimming and J lost 6 bases; unmatched junction nucleotides: 10. This CDR3 is built from 16 residues. Looked up from germline, CDR1 is MNHNS and CDR2 is SASEGT. The CDR3 protein is CASRDTPGLAANEQFF. The CDR3 region has the DNA TGTGCCAGCAGGGACACACCGGGACTAGCGGCCAATGAGCAGTTCTTC.